Listed here are 15 T cell receptor beta chains from one sample, sequenced in a study of identical twins. TCRdb itself ran the 5' RACE reads through MiXCR, one entry per CDR3 protein. The table lists roughly 630,000 distinct CDR3 sequences, 7.1% of them singletons. These same data were also listed under a study on yellow fever vaccine responses in identical twins.

Sequencing input: PBMCs. These receptor sequences come from a woman aged 18 to 35 in good health.

As concerns this clonotype: This clone may be a read error of a much larger clone one base away. The gene calls are TRBV5-5 and TRBJ2-1; TRBD2 matches at 12 bases. This CDR3 contains 18 residues. The germline gives CDR1 SGHKS, CDR2 YYEKEE (reference sequence). CDR3: CASSSWTSGVGSYNEQIF. DNA for the CDR3: TGTGCCAGCAGCTCCTGGACTAGCGGGGTAGGCTCCTACAATGAGCAGATCTTC. The full variable domain, with the rest looked up from reference TRBV5-5 and TRBJ2-1, is DAGVTQSPTHLIKTRGQQVTLRCSPISGHKSVSWYQQVLGQGPQFIFQYYEKEERGRGNFPDRFSARQFPNYSSELNVNALLLGDSALYLCASSSWTSGVGSYNEQIFGPGTRLTVL.

CDR3 sequence: CASSPTRARETQYF. In DNA, the CDR3 is TGCGCCAGCAGCCCAACCAGGGCAAGAGAGACCCAGTACTTC. V gene TRBV5-1 combines with J gene TRBJ2-5, with a weak D call TRBD1 (5 bases). Germline V gene lookup returns CDR1 SGHRS and CDR2 YFSETQ. V was clipped by 4 bases and J by 4 bases, with 14 bases between them. The CDR3 covers 14 residues.

The table lists this clonotype with a few counts. The rearrangement joins TRBV20-1 to TRBJ2-3; the match to TRBD2 covers 15 bases. V was clipped by 6 bases and J by 3 bases; unmatched bases: 10. The CDR3 loop spans 17 amino acids. Germline assignment: CDR1 DFQATT and CDR2 SNEGSKA (reference sequence). CDR3 amino acids: CSASPGTSGGRTDTQYF. Here the CDR3 DNA reads TGCAGTGCATCCCCCGGGACTAGCGGGGGGAGGACAGATACGCAGTATTTT.

The chain has TRBV4-1 and TRBJ2-1; weak D call: TRBD2 (5 bases). Trimming removed 5 bases at V and 3 bases at J, with 8 bases between. Germline lookup yields CDR1 MGHRA and CDR2 YSYEKL. The CDR3 has 13 amino acids. CDR3 protein: CASSEGYYNEQFF. The CDR3 coding sequence is TGCGCCAGCAGCGAGGGATACTACAATGAGCAGTTCTTC.

A few counts support this clonotype. The V call is TRBV4-1, the J call TRBJ1-1, with D unresolved. The CDR3 contains 16 residues. V was clipped by 0 bases and J by 0 bases, with 11 bases between them. The germline gives CDR1 MGHRA, CDR2 YSYEKL. The CDR3 sequence: CASSQDRQNVNTEAFF. CDR3 bases: TGCGCCAGCAGCCAAGATAGGCAAAACGTGAACACTGAAGCTTTCTTT.

This clonotype showed up many times. The chain recombines TRBV12-3 or TRBV12-4 with TRBJ2-3; D gene ambiguous. This CDR3 has 16 residues. Deletions cut 7 bases from V and 1 base from J, with 18 bases between. Here the CDR3 reads CASNSQARVGTDTQYF. As DNA, the CDR3 is TGTGCCAGCAATAGCCAGGCTCGAGTTGGCACAGATACGCAGTATTTT.

V usage is TRBV5-1 and J usage is TRBJ2-7; TRBD2 aligns across 13 bases. Looked up from germline, CDR1 is SGHRS and CDR2 is YFSETQ. CDR3 size: 16 residues. Unmatched junction bases numbered 5, after V lost 2 bases and J lost 3 bases. The CDR3 DNA is TGCGCCAGCAGCTTTGGACTAGCGGGAGCCGGCTACGAGCAGTACTTC. It codes for CASSFGLAGAGYEQYF.

The V gene is TRBV6-5, the J gene TRBJ1-5, with a possible D match to TRBD1 (5 bases). This CDR3 contains 17 residues. V lost 0 bases, J lost 5 bases, and 17 bases lay in between. From germline, CDR1 is MNHEY and CDR2 SVGAGI. CDR3 region: CASSYSIPSGGDQPQHF. In nucleotides, the CDR3 is TGTGCCAGCAGTTACTCGATTCCATCCGGGGGGGATCAGCCCCAGCATTTT.

This clonotype has just a few counts. The V gene is TRBV9, the J gene TRBJ1-1; D gene ambiguous. Trimming removed 0 bases from V and 6 bases from J, with 15 bases in between. Germline-derived CDR1 and CDR2 are SGDLS and YYNGEE. The CDR3 extends over 15 amino acids. The CDR3 DNA reads as TGTGCCAGCAGCGTAGAAGGTGTTGGGCAACCTGAAGCTTTCTTT. It encodes CASSVEGVGQPEAFF. Variable domain in full (rest from reference TRBV9 and TRBJ1-1): DSGVTQTPKHLITATGQRVTLRCSPRSGDLSVYWYQQSLDQGLQFLIQYYNGEERAKGNILERFSAQQFPDLHSELNLSSLELGDSALYFCASSVEGVGQPEAFFGQGTRLTVV.

Here the CDR3 DNA reads TGCGCCAGCAGCTCTGTGGGGGGGAGCTACAATGAGCAGTTCTTC. This encodes CASSSVGGSYNEQFF. The chain recombines TRBV5-1 with TRBJ2-1; 7 bases map to TRBD2. CDR3 length: 15 residues. Germline assignment: CDR1 SGHRS and CDR2 YFSETQ. V shed 3 bases and J 3 bases; nucleotides not matched to a gene: 6.

This clonotype showed up just a few times. V usage is TRBV19 and J usage is TRBJ2-1; D ambiguous. V lost 3 bases and J lost 0, with 12 bases in between. The CDR3 runs 16 residues. Germline-derived CDR1 and CDR2 are LNHDA and SQIVND (reference sequence). CDR3 DNA: TGTGCCAGTAGTATTCCGTCTCATAGCTCCTACAATGAGCAGTTCTTC. Amino acids: CASSIPSHSSYNEQFF. Together with reference TRBV19 and TRBJ2-1, the CDR3 gives the full variable domain: DGGITQSPKYLFRKEGQNVTLSCEQNLNHDAMYWYRQDPGQGLRLIYYSQIVNDFQKGDIAEGYSVSREKKESFPLTVTSAQKNPTAFYLCASSIPSHSSYNEQFFGPGTRLTVL.

At least ten counts were recorded for this clonotype. The V call is TRBV20-1, the J call TRBJ2-3, with 10 bases aligning to TRBD2. CDR3 length: 16 residues. CDR1 is DFQATT, CDR2 SNEGSKA, per germline (reference sequence). V shed 1 base and J 2 bases; nucleotides not matched to a gene: 6. The CDR3 region has the DNA TGCAGTGCTAGAGGGACTAGCGGAGCCTACACAGATACGCAGTATTTT. This encodes CSARGTSGAYTDTQYF.

The chain links TRBV27 to TRBJ2-1, with 7 bases matching TRBD2. In germline, CDR1 is MNHEY, CDR2 SMNVEV (reference sequence). The CDR3 is 15 amino acids. After removal of 2 bases from V and 8 bases from J, the junction contained 9 bases not matched to a gene. The CDR3 spells CASSLIRTSMDEQFF. The CDR3 DNA reads TGTGCCAGCAGTTTAATCCGGACTAGTATGGATGAGCAGTTCTTC.

This clonotype was seen only a few times. The chain recombines TRBV5-1 with TRBJ2-5; TRBD2 matches at 10 bases. CDR3 length: 15 residues. CDR1 and CDR2 from the germline V gene are SGHRS and YFSETQ. J lost 5 bases, V lost 3 bases, and 7 bases had no gene match. The CDR3 bases are TGCGCCAGCAGCTCTAGCAGCGGGGGGGCTGAGACCCAGTACTTC. Translated: CASSSSSGGAETQYF.

This clonotype occurred many times. The gene calls are TRBV7-6 and TRBJ2-1, with TRBD1 matching over 10 bases. This CDR3 comprises 16 residues. The V segment lost 2 bases and the J segment 4 bases; nucleotides outside the gene matches: 5. Per the germline V gene, CDR1 is SGHVS and CDR2 is FNYEAQ. Here the CDR3 reads CASSLMGQGTYNEQFF. In nucleotides, the CDR3 is TGTGCCAGCAGCTTAATGGGACAGGGGACTTACAATGAGCAGTTCTTC.